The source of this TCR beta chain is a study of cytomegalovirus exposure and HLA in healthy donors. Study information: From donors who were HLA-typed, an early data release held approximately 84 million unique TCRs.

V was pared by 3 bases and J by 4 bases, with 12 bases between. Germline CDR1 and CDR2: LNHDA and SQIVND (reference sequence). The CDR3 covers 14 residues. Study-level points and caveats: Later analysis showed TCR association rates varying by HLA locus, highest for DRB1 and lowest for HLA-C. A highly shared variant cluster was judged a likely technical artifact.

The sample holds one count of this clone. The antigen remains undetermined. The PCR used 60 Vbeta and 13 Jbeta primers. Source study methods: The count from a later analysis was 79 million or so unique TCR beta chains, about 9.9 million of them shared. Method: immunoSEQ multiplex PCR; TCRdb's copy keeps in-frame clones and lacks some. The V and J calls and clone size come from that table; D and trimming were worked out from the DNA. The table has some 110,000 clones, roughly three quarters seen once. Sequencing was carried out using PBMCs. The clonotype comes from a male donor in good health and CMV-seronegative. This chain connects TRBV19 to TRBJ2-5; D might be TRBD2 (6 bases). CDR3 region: CASSISPGRETQYF. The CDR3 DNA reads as TGTGCCAGTAGTATTTCACCCGGGAGAGAGACCCAGTACTTC.